The sequence of this T cell receptor (beta chain) was determined in a study of cytomegalovirus exposure and HLA in healthy donors. Donors showed nominal health when sampled, although they likely had unrecorded immune exposures. Both 60 Vbeta primers and 13 Jbeta primers went into the PCR. The protocol was immunoSEQ multiplex PCR, while the TCRdb copy is restricted to in-frame clones and leaves out a portion. The table records about 76,000 clones, more than 80% of them present only once. In germline, CDR1 is MNHEY, CDR2 SMNVEV (reference sequence). CDR3 length: 16 residues. V trimming: 5 bases; J trimming: 10 bases; junction bases outside the gene matches: 13.

The TCR originated in a woman in her 30s in good health and CMV-seronegative. The specimen was PBMCs. The rearrangement uses TRBV27 and TRBJ1-6; 8 nucleotides line up with TRBD1. DNA for the CDR3: TGTGCCAGCAGTATCCGACAGGGGCTCGGGGGGTCACCCCTCCACTTT. This sequence encodes CASSIRQGLGGSPLHF.